This T cell receptor (beta chain) was documented in a study of shared clonotypes between healthy human individuals. The naive CD8 subset, CD45RO-negative cells positively selected for CCR7, excluded terminally differentiated effector memory CD45RA+ cells. Generated by immunoSEQ multiplex PCR, the TCRdb table keeps only in-frame clones and is missing some. In the table there are roughly 2 million clones, about 94% of which are singletons. Points from the study as a whole: The study generally estimated greater richness for naive than memory subsets. Non-shared clonotypes had lower generation probabilities than clonotypes shared by all four sorted-subset donors. Among a few donors, approximately 5% of naive CD4 clonotypes were found in common.

Germline V CDR1 and CDR2: SGHKS, YYEKEE (reference sequence). This CDR3 is 13 amino acids long. V shed 6 bases and J shed 2 bases, with 11 bases lying between them. Of note for this clone: What it recognizes is unknown.

Source material: naive CD8+ T cells sorted from blood. V and J are TRBV5-5 and TRBJ1-1; no clear D. The sequence came from a man aged 18 to 29 in good health. CDR3 bases: TGTGCCAGCACCGGCAGGCTTAACACTGAAGCTTTCTTT. Amino acid sequence: CASTGRLNTEAFF.